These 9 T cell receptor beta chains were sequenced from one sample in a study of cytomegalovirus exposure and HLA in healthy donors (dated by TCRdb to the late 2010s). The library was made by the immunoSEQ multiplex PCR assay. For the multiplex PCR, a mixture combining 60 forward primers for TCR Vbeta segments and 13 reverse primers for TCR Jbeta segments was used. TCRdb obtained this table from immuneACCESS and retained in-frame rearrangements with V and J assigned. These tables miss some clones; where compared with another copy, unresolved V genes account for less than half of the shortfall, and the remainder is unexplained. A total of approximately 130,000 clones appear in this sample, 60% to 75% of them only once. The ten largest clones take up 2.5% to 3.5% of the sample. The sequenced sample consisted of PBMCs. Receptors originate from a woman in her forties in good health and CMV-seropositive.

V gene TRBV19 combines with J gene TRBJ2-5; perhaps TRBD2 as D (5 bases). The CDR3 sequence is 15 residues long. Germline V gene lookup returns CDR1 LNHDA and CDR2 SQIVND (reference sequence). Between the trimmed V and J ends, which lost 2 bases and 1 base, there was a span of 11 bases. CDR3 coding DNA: TGTGCCAGTAGTATAAAGAGCGGTCTCCAAGAGACCCAGTACTTC. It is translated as CASSIKSGLQETQYF.

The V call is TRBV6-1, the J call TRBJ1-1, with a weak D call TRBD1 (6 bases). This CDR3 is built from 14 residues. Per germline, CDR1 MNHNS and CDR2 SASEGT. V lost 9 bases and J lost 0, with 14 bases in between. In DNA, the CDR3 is TGTGCCAGTAAAACCAGGGGACTGAACACTGAAGCTTTCTTT. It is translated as CASKTRGLNTEAFF.

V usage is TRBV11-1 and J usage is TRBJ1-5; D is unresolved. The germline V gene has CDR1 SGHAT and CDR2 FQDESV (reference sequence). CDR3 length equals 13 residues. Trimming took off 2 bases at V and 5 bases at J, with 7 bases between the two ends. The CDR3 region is CASSLLEDQPQHF. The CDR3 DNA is TGTGCCAGCAGCTTACTCGAGGATCAGCCCCAGCATTTT.

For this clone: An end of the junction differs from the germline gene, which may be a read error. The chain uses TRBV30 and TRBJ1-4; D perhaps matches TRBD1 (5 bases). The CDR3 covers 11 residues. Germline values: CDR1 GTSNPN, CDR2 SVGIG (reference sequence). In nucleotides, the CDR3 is TGTGCCTGGAGTCTCCAGGCCGGGACTCTTTTT. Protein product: CAWSLQAGTLF.

CDR3 amino acids: CASSPEAGAGYGYTF. The CDR3 nucleotides read TGTGCCAGCTCACCAGAGGCGGGCGCTGGGTATGGCTACACCTTC. This chain joins TRBV18 and TRBJ1-2; D is uncertain. The CDR3 length is 15 residues. Trimming took off 2 bases at V and 5 bases at J, with 15 bases between the two ends. Germline values: CDR1 KGHSH, CDR2 LQKENI.

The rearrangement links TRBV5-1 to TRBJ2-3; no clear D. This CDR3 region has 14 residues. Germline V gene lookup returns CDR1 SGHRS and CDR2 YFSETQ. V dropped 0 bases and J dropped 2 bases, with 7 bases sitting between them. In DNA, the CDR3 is TGCGCCAGCAGCTTGGTTCCAGACACAGATACGCAGTATTTT. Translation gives CASSLVPDTDTQYF.

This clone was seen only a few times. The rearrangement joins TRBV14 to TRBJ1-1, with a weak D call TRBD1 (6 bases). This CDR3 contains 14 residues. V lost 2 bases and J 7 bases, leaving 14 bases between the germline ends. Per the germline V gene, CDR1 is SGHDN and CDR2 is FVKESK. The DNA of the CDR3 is TGTGCCAGCAGCCAAAACAGGGTGACGGGTGAAGCTTTCTTT. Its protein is CASSQNRVTGEAFF.

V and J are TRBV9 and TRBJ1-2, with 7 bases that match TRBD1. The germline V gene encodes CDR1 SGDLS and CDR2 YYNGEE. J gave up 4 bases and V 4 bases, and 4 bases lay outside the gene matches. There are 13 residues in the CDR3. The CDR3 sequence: CASSNRDSYGYTF. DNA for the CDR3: TGTGCCAGCAGCAACCGGGACAGCTATGGCTACACCTTC.

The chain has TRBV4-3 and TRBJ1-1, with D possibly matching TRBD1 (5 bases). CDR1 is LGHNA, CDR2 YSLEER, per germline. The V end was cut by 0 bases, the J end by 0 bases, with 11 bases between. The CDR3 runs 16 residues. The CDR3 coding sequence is TGCGCCAGCAGCCAAGATCGAGCAGGGCTGAACACTGAAGCTTTCTTT. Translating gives CASSQDRAGLNTEAFF.